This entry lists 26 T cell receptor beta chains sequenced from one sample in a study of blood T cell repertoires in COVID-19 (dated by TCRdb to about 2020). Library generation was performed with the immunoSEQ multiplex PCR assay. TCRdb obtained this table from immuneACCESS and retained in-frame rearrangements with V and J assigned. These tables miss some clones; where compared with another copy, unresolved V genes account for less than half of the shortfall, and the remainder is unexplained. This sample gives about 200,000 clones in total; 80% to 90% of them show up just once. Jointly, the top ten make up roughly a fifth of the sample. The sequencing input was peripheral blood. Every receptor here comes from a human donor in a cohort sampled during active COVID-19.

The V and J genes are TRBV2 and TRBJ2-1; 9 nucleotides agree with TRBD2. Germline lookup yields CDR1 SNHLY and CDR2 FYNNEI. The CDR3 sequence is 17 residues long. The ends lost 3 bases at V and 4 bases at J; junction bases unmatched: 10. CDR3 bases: TGTGCCAGCAGTGACCGTTCGGGACTAGCCTGGTACAATGAGCAGTTCTTC. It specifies CASSDRSGLAWYNEQFF. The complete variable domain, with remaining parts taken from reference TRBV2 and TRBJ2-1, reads EPEVTQTPSHQVTQMGQEVILRCVPISNHLYFYWYRQILGQKVEFLVSFYNNEISEKSEIFDDQFSVERPDGSNFTLKIRSTKLEDSAMYFCASSDRSGLAWYNEQFFGPGTRLTVL.

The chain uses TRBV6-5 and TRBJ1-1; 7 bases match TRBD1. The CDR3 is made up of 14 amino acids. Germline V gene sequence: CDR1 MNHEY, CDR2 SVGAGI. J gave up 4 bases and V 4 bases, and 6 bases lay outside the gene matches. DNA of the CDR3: TGTGCCAGCAGTTTGGACAGGAAAGGCACTGAAGCTTTCTTT. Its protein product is CASSLDRKGTEAFF.

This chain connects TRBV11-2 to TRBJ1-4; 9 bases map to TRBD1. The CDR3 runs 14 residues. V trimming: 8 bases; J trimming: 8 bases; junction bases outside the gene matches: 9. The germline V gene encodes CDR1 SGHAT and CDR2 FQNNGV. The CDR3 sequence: CASGEQGAGEKLFF. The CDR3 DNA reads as TGTGCCAGCGGTGAACAGGGGGCCGGAGAAAAACTGTTTTTT.

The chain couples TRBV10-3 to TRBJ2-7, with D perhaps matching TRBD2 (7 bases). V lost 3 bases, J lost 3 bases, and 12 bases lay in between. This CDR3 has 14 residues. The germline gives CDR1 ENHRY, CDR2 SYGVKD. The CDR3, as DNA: TGTGCCATCAGTGAAGGGGGGGGTGTCTACGAGCAGTACTTC. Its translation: CAISEGGGVYEQYF.

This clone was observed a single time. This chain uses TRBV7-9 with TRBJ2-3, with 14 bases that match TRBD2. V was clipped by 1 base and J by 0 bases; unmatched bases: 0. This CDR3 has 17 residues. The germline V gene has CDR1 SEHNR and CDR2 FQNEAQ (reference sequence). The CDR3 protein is CASSLGLAGGSTDTQYF. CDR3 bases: TGTGCCAGCAGCTTAGGACTAGCGGGGGGGAGCACAGATACGCAGTATTTT.

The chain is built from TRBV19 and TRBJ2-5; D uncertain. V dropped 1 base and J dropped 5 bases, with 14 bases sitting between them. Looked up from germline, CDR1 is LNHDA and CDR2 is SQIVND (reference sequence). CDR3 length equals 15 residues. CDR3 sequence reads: CASSIVPGSGETQYF. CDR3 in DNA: TGTGCCAGTAGTATAGTTCCCGGGTCTGGGGAGACCCAGTACTTC.

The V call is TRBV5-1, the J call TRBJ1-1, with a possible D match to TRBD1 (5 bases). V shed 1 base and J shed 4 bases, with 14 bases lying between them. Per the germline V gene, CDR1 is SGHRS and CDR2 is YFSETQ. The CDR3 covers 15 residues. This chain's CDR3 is CASSLNGALGTEAFF. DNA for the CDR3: TGCGCCAGCAGCTTGAATGGGGCTTTGGGCACTGAAGCTTTCTTT. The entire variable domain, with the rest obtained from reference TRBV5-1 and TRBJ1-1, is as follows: KAGVTQTPRYLIKTRGQQVTLSCSPISGHRSVSWYQQTPGQGLQFLFEYFSETQRNKGNFPGRFSGRQFSNSRSEMNVSTLELGDSALYLCASSLNGALGTEAFFGQGTRLTVV.

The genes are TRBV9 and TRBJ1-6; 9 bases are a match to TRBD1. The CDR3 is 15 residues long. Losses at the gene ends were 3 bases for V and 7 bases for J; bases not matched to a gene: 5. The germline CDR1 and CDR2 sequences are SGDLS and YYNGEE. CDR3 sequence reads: CASSELDRGNSPLHF. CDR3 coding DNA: TGTGCCAGCAGCGAATTGGACAGGGGAAATTCACCCCTCCACTTT.

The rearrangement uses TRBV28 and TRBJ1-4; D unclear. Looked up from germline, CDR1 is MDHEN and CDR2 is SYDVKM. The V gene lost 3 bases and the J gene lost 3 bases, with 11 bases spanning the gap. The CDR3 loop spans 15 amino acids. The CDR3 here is CASSLGPQANEKLFF. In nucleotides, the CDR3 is TGTGCCAGCAGTTTGGGTCCGCAGGCTAATGAAAAACTGTTTTTT.

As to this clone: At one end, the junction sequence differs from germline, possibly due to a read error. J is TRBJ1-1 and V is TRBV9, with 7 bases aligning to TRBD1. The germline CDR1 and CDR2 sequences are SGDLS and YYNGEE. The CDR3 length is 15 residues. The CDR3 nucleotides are TGTGCCAGCACCGTAGACACAGGGGTGAACACTGAAGCTTTCTTT. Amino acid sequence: CASTVDTGVNTEAFF.

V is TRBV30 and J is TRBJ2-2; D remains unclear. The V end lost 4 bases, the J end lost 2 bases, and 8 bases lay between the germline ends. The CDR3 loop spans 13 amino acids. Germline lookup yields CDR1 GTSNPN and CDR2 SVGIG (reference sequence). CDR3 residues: CAWTRINTGELFF. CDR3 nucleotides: TGTGCCTGGACCAGGATAAACACCGGGGAGCTGTTTTTT.

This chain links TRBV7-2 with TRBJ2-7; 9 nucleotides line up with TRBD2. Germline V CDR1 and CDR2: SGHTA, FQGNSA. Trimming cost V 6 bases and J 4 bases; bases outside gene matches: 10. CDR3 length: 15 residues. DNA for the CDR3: TGTGCCAGCAGAGGTTTAGCGGGAGCCGGTTACGAGCAGTACTTC. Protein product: CASRGLAGAGYEQYF.

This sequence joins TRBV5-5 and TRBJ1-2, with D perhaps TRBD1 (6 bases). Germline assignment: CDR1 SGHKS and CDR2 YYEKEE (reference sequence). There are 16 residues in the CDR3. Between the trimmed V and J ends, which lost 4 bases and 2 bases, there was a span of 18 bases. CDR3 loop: CASSPMTGHANYGYTF. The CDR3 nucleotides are TGTGCCAGCAGCCCGATGACGGGACACGCAAACTATGGCTACACCTTC.

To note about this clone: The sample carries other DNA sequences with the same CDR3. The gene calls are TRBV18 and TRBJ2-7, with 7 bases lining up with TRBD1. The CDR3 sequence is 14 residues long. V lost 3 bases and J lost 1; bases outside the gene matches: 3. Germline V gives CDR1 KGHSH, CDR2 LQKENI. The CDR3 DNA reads TGTGCCAGCTCACCGCGACAGGGTTCCTACGAGCAGTACTTC. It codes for CASSPRQGSYEQYF. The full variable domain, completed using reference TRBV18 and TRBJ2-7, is NAGVMQNPRHLVRRRGQEARLRCSPMKGHSHVYWYRQLPEEGLKFMVYLQKENIIDESGMPKERFSAEFPKEGPSILRIQQVVRGDSAAYFCASSPRQGSYEQYFGPGTRLTVT.

As DNA, the CDR3 is TGTGCCAGCAGGTCCGGGGGGAATTCACCCCTCCACTTT. Translated, it gives CASRSGGNSPLHF. The chain uses TRBV6-4 and TRBJ1-6; D perhaps matches TRBD1 (5 bases). CDR1 is MRHNA, CDR2 SNTAGT, per germline. Trimming cost V 6 bases and J 7 bases, with 10 bases left between them. The CDR3 consists of 13 residues.

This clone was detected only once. The CDR3 DNA follows: TGTGCCAGCAGCCAAAATCGGGTTTTCTATGGCTACACCTTC. Translated: CASSQNRVFYGYTF. This rearrangement joins TRBV14 to TRBJ1-2; D ambiguous. This CDR3 has 14 amino acids. CDR1 is SGHDN and CDR2 is FVKESK in the germline V gene. Between the trimmed V and J ends, which lost 2 bases and 4 bases, there was a span of 11 bases.

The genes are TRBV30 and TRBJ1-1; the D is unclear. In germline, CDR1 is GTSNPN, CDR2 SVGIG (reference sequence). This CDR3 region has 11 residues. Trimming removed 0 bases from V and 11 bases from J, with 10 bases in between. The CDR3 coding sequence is TGTGCCTGGAGTGTACGAGGTAACGCTTTCTTT. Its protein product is CAWSVRGNAFF.

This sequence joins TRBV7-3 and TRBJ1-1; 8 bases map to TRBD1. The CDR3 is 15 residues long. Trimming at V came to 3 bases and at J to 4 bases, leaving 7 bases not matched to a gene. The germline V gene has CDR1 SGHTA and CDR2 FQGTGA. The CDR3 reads CASSLQGASGTEAFF. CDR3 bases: TGTGCCAGCAGCTTGCAGGGGGCTAGTGGCACTGAAGCTTTCTTT.

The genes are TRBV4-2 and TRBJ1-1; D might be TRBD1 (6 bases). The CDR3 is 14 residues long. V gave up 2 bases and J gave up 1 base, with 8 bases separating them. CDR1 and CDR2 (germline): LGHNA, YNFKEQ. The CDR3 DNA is TGTGCCAGCAGCCAAAGAGGGGGGAACACTGAAGCTTTCTTT. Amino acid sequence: CASSQRGGNTEAFF.

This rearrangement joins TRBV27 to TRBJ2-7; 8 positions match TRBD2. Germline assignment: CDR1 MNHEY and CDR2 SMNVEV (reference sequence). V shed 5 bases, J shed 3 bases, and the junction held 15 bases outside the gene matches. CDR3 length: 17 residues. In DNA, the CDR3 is TGTGCCAGCAGTAGAAGGGCCGGGACTAGAGCCGGCTACGAGCAGTACTTC. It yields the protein CASSRRAGTRAGYEQYF.

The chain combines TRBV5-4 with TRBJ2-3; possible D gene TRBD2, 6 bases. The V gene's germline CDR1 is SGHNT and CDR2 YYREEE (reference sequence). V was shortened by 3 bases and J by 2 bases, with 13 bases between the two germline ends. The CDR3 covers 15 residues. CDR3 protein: CASSSPGLPTDTQYF. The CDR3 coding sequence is TGTGCCAGCAGCTCACCGGGACTCCCCACAGATACGCAGTATTTT.

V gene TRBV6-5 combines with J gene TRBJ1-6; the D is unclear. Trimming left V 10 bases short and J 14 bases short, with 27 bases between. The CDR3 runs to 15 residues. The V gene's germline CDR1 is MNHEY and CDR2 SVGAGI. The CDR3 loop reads CATYSASLGAFTLHF. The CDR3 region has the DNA TGTGCCACCTATTCGGCTTCCCTAGGTGCTTTCACCCTCCACTTT.

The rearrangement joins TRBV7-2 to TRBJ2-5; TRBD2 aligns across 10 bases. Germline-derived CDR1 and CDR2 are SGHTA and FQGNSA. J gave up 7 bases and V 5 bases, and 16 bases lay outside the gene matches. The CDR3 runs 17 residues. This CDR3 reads CASSRSGTSDTGGTQYF. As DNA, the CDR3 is TGTGCCAGCAGCCGCTCCGGGACTAGCGACACGGGAGGGACCCAGTACTTC.

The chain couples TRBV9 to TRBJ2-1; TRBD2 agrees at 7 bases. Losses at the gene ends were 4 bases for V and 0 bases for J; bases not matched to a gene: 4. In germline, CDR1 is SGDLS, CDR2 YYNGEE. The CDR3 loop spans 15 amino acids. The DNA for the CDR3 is TGTGCCAGCAGCCACGGGGGGAGCTCCTACAATGAGCAGTTCTTC. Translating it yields CASSHGGSSYNEQFF.

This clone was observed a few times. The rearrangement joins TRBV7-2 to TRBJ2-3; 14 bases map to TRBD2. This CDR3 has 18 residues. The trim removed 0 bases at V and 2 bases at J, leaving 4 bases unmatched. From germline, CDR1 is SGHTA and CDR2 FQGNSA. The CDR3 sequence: CASSLAGLAGGVTDTQYF. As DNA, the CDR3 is TGTGCCAGCAGCTTAGCAGGACTAGCGGGAGGAGTCACAGATACGCAGTATTTT.

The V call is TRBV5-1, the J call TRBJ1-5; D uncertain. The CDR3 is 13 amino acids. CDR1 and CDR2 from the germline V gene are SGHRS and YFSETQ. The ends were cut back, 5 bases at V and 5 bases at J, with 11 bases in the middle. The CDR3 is CASSLTEDQPQHF. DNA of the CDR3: TGCGCCAGCAGTCTTACGGAGGATCAGCCCCAGCATTTT.